This T cell receptor beta chain was sequenced during a study of regulatory T cells in long-lasting Graves disease. As for the study in general: Antithyroid drugs had been taken under 3 months by newly diagnosed Graves' patients.

The time point here: newly diagnosed GD, antithyroid drugs for less than 3 months. Generation of the TCR library employed RNA extracted from PBMCs. Per germline, CDR1 SNHLY and CDR2 FYNNEI. The CDR3 is made up of 16 amino acids. V gave up 6 bases and J gave up 0 bases; unmatched junction bases: 3. This clonotype was detected ten times or more. Sequencing libraries for TCR beta were prepared with iRepertoire HTBI primers and Arm-PCR of CDR3 regions. In TCRdb, the multiplex PCR reads were re-called with MiXCR into one record per CDR3 protein. The sample holds more than 300,000 distinct CDR3 sequences, approximately 10% seen once. A further study also used this sample, focusing on T cells in Graves' hyperthyroidism and ophthalmopathy.

The receptor's source is a woman younger than 35 with Graves disease. The sample was peripheral blood mononuclear cells (PBMCs), taken at new diagnosis, from a patient treated with antithyroid drugs. The rearrangement uses TRBV2 and TRBJ2-6; 9 bases line up with TRBD1. As DNA, the CDR3 is TGTGCCAGCAGCCTGGACAGGGGCTCTGGGGCCAACGTCCTGACTTTC. Translation: CASSLDRGSGANVLTF.